These 12 T cell receptor beta chains came from one sample sequenced in a study of metastatic and nonmetastatic thyroid tumors. Among the patients, none had received any treatment before thyroid surgery. MiXCR reprocessed the PCR reads for TCRdb. The sample has over 30,000 clones, under 25% seen once; the top ten hold around 3%. Sequencing was done on a sample of tumor tissue. These receptors were collected from a male donor with papillary thyroid cancer or a benign thyroid nodule (not recorded which). Some clones in this sample may be carry-over from other donors' samples.

The rearrangement links TRBV6-1 to TRBJ2-7; TRBD1 matches at 7 bases. Germline-derived CDR1 and CDR2 are MNHNS and SASEGT. The V segment lost 4 bases and the J segment 4 bases; nucleotides outside the gene matches: 10. This CDR3 is 15 amino acids long. The CDR3 region has the DNA TGTGCCAGCAGTGGAAAGTCCACGGACAGGTACGAGCAGTACTTC. The encoded protein is CASSGKSTDRYEQYF.

By share of the sample, this clone is medium-sized. V usage is TRBV28 and J usage is TRBJ2-7; 9 positions match TRBD2. The V gene end was trimmed by 5 bases and the J gene end by 3 bases; junction bases not matched to a gene: 8. This CDR3 contains 15 residues. CDR1 is MDHEN, CDR2 SYDVKM, per germline. The CDR3 is CASSTGSGSFYEQYF. The CDR3 DNA reads as TGTGCCAGCAGTACCGGTAGCGGGAGTTTCTACGAGCAGTACTTC.

The J gene is TRBJ1-6, the V gene TRBV6-1, with a weak D call TRBD1 (6 bases). Germline assignment: CDR1 MNHNS and CDR2 SASEGT. CDR3 length equals 14 residues. Trimming stripped 7 bases from V and 10 bases from J, with 17 bases between. For the CDR3, the DNA is TGTGCCAGCACCATAACAGGGTCTTTGTCACCCCTCCACTTT. Its protein product is CASTITGSLSPLHF.

In its sample, this clone was seen many times. The chain links TRBV2 to TRBJ2-1, with 8 bases fitting TRBD2. V lost 7 bases, J lost 2 bases, and 1 base stayed unmatched. CDR1 and CDR2 (germline): SNHLY, FYNNEI. The CDR3 consists of 13 residues. The CDR3, as DNA: TGTGCCAGCAAGCGGGAGACCTACAATGAGCAGTTCTTC. Translation gives CASKRETYNEQFF.

This clone was observed at least ten times. Other DNA sequences in the sample encode the same CDR3. This chain uses TRBV9 with TRBJ2-6; 10 bases map to TRBD1. This CDR3 contains 20 residues. Unmatched junction bases numbered 10, after V lost 1 base and J lost 0 bases. Germline V gene data show CDR1 as SGDLS and CDR2 as YYNGEE. CDR3 nucleotides: TGTGCCAGCAGCGTATCCCTTTTGACAGGGGGCGTCTCTGGGGCCAACGTCCTGACTTTC. This encodes CASSVSLLTGGVSGANVLTF.

Details on this clone: Germline and junction disagree at one end, which may indicate a read error. The chain employs TRBV7-2 and TRBJ1-2; D not resolved. The germline V gene encodes CDR1 SGHTA and CDR2 FQGNSA. The CDR3 is 14 residues long. The CDR3 sequence: CAISLDHILDGYTF. The DNA of the CDR3 is TGTGCCATCAGCTTAGACCACATCTTGGATGGCTACACCTTC.

Ten or more counts support this clone. The V and J genes are TRBV3-1 and TRBJ1-3, with D unresolved. The CDR3 totals 15 residues. Germline V lookup: CDR1 LGHDT, CDR2 YNNKEL (reference sequence). V lost 6 bases to trimming and J lost 0 bases, with 12 bases between them. CDR3 nucleotide sequence: TGTGCCAGCAGTCTTGACACTGGCTCTGGAAACACCATATATTTT. Its protein product is CASSLDTGSGNTIYF. The whole variable domain, filled in from reference TRBV3-1 and TRBJ1-3, reads DTAVSQTPKYLVTQMGNDKSIKCEQNLGHDTMYWYKQDSKKFLKIMFSYNNKELIINETVPNRFSPKSPDKAHLNLHINSLELGDSAVYFCASSLDTGSGNTIYFGEGSWLTVV.

This clone was counted many times. The chain is built from TRBV11-2 and TRBJ2-3, with a tentative D call TRBD1 (5 bases). The CDR3 length is 14 residues. The V and J ends lost 5 bases and 6 bases respectively, with 15 bases between them. Germline loops: CDR1 SGHAT, CDR2 FQNNGV. The CDR3 DNA reads TGTGCCAGCAGCCTAAGACGACAGCCGGATACGCAGTATTTT. This translates into CASSLRRQPDTQYF.

This clone was observed a handful of times. The junction shows a germline mismatch at one end, possibly a read error. This chain uses TRBV6-1 with TRBJ2-7; 11 bases agree with TRBD1. This CDR3 region has 15 residues. CDR1 and CDR2 from the germline V gene are MNHNS and SASEGT. This CDR3 is CASGTGTGGMSEHFF. CDR3 in DNA: TGTGCCAGCGGAACCGGGACAGGGGGAATGAGTGAGCATTTCTTC.

This clone occurred a few times. The DNA of the CDR3 is TGTGCCAGCGACTACGAGCAGTACTTC. It translates to CASDYEQYF. The chain is built from TRBV6-1 and TRBJ2-7; D is uncertain. From germline, CDR1 is MNHNS and CDR2 SASEGT. V was pared by 8 bases and J by 3 bases, with 2 bases between. The CDR3 length is 9 residues.

DNA for the CDR3: TGTGCCAGCAGTTTTCAACAGGGGGGCGAAAAACTGTTTTTT. Residues: CASSFQQGGEKLFF. V and J are TRBV12-3 or TRBV12-4 and TRBJ1-4; 8 bases map to TRBD1. The CDR3 contains 14 residues. V was pared by 3 bases and J by 8 bases, with 5 bases of the junction left unmatched.

This clone was seen at least ten times. The V and J genes are TRBV24-1 and TRBJ1-2; D remains ambiguous. CDR1 is KGHDR, CDR2 SFDVKD, per germline. The CDR3 has 12 residues. Trimming took 3 bases from V and 7 from J, leaving 8 bases between them. This chain's CDR3 is CATSDPPGGYTF. In DNA form, the CDR3 reads TGTGCCACCAGTGATCCCCCGGGTGGCTACACCTTC.